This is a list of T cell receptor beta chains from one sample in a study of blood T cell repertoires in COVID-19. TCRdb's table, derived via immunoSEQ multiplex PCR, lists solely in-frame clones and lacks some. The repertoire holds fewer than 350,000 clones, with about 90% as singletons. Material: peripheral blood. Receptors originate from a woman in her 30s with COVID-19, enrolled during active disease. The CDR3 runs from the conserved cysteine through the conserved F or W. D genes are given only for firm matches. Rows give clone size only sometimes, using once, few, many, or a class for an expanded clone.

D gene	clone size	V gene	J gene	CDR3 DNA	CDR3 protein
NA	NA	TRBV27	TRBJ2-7	TGTGCCAGCAGTCCTGGGGACAATCCCTACGAGCAGTACTTC	CASSPGDNPYEQYF
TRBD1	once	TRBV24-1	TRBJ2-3	TGTGCCACCAGTGATTTATTCGGACAGGGGGGAGATACGCAGTATTTT	CATSDLFGQGGDTQYF
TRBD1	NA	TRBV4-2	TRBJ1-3	TGTGCCAGCAGCCAACCCCGGGACAGTCCCTACTCTGGAAACACCATATATTTT	CASSQPRDSPYSGNTIYF
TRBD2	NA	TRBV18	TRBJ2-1	TGTGCCAGCTACGGGACTAGCGGCCACAATGAGCAGTTCTTC	CASYGTSGHNEQFF
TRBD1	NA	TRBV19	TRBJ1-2	TGTGCCAGTAGTTTAGGACAGGGGGGCGACTATGGCTACACCTTC	CASSLGQGGDYGYTF
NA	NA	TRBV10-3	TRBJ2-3	TGTGCCGTCCTAACAGGATCTAGCACAGATACGCAGTATTTT	CAVLTGSSTDTQYF
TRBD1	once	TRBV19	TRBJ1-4	TGTGCCAGTAGGGTACGGACAGGGGGAGTCGAAAAACTGTTTTTT	CASRVRTGGVEKLFF
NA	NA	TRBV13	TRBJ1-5	TGTGCCAGCAGCTTAGGGAGACAGCCCCAGCATTTT	CASSLGRQPQHF
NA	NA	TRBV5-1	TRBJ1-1	TGCGCCAGCAGCTTGAGGTCCCTCCGACAGGCCGCGGCACCGAACACTGAAGCTTTCTTT	CASSLRSLRQAAAPNTEAFF
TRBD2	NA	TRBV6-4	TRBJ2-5	TGTGCCAGCAGCCGACTAGCGGGGGCTCAAGAGACCCAGTACTTC	CASSRLAGAQETQYF
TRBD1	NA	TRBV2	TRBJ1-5	TGTGCCAGCAGGGATAGGGGGCTCGGGAATCAGCCCCAGCATTTT	CASRDRGLGNQPQHF
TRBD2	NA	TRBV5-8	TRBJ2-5	TGTGCCAGCAGGCCACTCAACCTAGCGGGGGACAGGACCCAGTACTTC	CASRPLNLAGDRTQYF
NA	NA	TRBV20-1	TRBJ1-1	TGCAGTGCTAGGGGCAGACCTGAAGCTTTCTTT	CSARGRPEAFF
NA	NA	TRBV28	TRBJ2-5	TGTGCCAGCAGTGAGCCTTTTGGGCGACACGGCCAAGAGACCCAGTACTTC	CASSEPFGRHGQETQYF
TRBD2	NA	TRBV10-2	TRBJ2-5	TGCGCCAGCAGTGAAGGGCTACGGCGGGGGGCCCAAGAGACCCAGTACTTC	CASSEGLRRGAQETQYF
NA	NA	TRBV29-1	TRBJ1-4	TGCAGCGTAGGGAAGGCGGGGGCAAATGAAAAACTGTTTTTT	CSVGKAGANEKLFF
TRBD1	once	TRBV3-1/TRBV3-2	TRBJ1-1	TGTGCCAGCAGCCCCAGACAGGGTAGGCGGGGCACTGAAGCTTTCTTT	CASSPRQGRRGTEAFF
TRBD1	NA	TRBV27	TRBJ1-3	TGTGCCAGCACCACAGGGGTTGGAAACACCATATATTTT	CASTTGVGNTIYF
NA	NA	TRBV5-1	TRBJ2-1	TGCGCCAGCAGCACCAACTATGAGCAGTTCTTC	CASSTNYEQFF
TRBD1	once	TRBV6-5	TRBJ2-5	TGTGCCAGCCAAGGACAGGGGCAAGAGACCCAGTACTTC	CASQGQGQETQYF
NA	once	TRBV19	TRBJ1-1	TGTGCCAGTAGTATAGCTTGGGTACAGGTGCTGAACACTGAAGCTTTCTTT	CASSIAWVQVLNTEAFF
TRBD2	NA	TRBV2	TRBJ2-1	TGTGCCAGCAGCCTACTAGCGGGGGGGCACAATGAGCAGTTCTTC	CASSLLAGGHNEQFF
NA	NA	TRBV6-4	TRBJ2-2	TGTGCCAGCAGTGACTACGGGGGATCCGGGGAGCTGTTTTTT	CASSDYGGSGELFF
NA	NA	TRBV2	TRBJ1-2	TGTGCCAGCAGTACAGGGAGTATGGAGGCCTACACCTTC	CASSTGSMEAYTF
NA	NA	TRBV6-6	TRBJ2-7	TGTGCCAGCAGTTCACAGGTCAAAAGGACCTACGAGCAGTACTTC	CASSSQVKRTYEQYF
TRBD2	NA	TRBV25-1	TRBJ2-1	TGTGCCAGCAGTGCTCCTAGCGGGGGGAATGAGCAGTTCTTC	CASSAPSGGNEQFF